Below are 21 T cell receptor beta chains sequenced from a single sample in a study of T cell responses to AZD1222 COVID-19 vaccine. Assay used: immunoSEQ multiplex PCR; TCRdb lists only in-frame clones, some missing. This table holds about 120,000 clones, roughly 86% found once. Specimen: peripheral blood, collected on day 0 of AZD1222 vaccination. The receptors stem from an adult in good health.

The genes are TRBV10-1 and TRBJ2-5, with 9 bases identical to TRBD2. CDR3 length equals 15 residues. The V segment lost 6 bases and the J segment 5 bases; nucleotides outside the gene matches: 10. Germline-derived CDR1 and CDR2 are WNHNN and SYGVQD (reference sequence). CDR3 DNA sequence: TGCGCCAGCAGCCCCGGGGTAGCGGGGGACGAGACCCAGTACTTC. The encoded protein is CASSPGVAGDETQYF.

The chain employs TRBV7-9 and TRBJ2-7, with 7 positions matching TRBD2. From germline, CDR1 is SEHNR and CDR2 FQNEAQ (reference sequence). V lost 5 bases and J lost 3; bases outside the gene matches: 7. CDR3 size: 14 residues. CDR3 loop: CASSQPGLHYEQYF. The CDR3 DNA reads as TGTGCCAGCAGCCAGCCGGGACTACACTACGAGCAGTACTTC. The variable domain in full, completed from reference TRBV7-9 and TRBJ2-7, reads DTGVSQNPRHKITKRGQNVTFRCDPISEHNRLYWYRQTLGQGPEFLTYFQNEAQLEKSRLLSDRFSAERPKGSFSTLEIQRTEQGDSAMYLCASSQPGLHYEQYFGPGTRLTVT.

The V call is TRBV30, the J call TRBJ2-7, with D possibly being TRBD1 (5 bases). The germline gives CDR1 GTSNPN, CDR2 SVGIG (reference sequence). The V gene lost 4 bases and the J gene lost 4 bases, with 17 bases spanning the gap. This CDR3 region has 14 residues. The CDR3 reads CAWIGQGIGYEQYF. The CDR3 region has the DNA TGTGCCTGGATTGGTCAGGGCATCGGGTACGAGCAGTACTTC. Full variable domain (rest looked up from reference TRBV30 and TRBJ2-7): SQTIHQWPATLVQPVGSPLSLECTVEGTSNPNLYWYRQAAGRGLQLLFYSVGIGQISSEVPQNLSASRPQDRQFILSSKKLLLSDSGFYLCAWIGQGIGYEQYFGPGTRLTVT.

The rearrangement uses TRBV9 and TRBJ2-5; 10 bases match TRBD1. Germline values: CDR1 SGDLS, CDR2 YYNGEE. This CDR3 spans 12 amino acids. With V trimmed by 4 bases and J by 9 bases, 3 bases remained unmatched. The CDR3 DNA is TGTGCCAGCAGCCCTGGACAGGGGGCCCAGTACTTC. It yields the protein CASSPGQGAQYF. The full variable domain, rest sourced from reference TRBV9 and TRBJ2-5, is DSGVTQTPKHLITATGQRVTLRCSPRSGDLSVYWYQQSLDQGLQFLIQYYNGEERAKGNILERFSAQQFPDLHSELNLSSLELGDSALYFCASSPGQGAQYFGPGTRLLVL.

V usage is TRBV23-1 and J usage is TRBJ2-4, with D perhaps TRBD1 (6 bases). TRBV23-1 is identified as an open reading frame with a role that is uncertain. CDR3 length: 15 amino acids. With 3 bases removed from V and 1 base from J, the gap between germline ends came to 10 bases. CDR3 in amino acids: CASSHHREAKNIQYF. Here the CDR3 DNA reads TGCGCCAGCAGTCACCACAGGGAGGCCAAAAACATTCAGTACTTC.

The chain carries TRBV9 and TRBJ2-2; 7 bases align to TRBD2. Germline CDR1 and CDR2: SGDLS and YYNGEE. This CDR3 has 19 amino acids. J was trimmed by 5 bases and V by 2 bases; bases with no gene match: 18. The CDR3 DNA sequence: TGTGCCAGCAGCGTCCAGCCGACTAGCACGGAAGGTGGGACCGGGGAGCTGTTTTTT. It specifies CASSVQPTSTEGGTGELFF.

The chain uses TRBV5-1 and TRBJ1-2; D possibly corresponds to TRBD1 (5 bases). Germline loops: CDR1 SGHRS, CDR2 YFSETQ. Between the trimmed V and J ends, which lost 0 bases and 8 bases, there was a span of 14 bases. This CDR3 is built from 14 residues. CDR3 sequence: CASSLATGSLGYTF. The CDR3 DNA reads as TGCGCCAGCAGCTTGGCTACAGGTTCCTTAGGCTACACCTTC.

CDR3 protein: CASSLWQGARVSYEQYF. The CDR3 nucleotides are TGTGCCAGCAGCTTATGGCAGGGGGCGAGGGTCTCCTACGAGCAGTACTTC. This rearrangement joins TRBV7-9 to TRBJ2-7; 8 positions match TRBD1. Germline V gene lookup returns CDR1 SEHNR and CDR2 FQNEAQ (reference sequence). The V segment lost 2 bases and the J segment 0 bases; nucleotides outside the gene matches: 9. This CDR3 is 17 amino acids long.

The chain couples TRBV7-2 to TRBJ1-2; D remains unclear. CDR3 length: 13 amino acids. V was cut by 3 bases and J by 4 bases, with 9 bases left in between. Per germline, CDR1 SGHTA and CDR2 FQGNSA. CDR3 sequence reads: CASSFGHLYGYTF. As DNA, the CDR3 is TGTGCCAGCAGCTTCGGGCATCTCTATGGCTACACCTTC.

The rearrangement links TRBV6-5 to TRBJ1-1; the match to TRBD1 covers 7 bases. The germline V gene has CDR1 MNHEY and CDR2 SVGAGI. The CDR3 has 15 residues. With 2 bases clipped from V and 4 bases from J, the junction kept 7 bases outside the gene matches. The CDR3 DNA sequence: TGTGCCAGCAGTTACGCGACAGGGACAACCACTGAAGCTTTCTTT. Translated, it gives CASSYATGTTTEAFF.

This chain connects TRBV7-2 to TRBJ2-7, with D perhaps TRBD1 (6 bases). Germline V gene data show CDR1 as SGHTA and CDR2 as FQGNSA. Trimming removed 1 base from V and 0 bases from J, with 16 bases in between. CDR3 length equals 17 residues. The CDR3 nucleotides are TGTGCCAGCAGCTTAGTGTCGGGACAAGCGAACTCCTACGAGCAGTACTTC. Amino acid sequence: CASSLVSGQANSYEQYF.

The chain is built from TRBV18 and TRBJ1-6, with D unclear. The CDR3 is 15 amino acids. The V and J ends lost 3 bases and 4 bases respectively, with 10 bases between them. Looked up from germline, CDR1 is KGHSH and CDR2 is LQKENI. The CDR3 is CASSPAQRYNSPLHF. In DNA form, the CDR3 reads TGTGCCAGCTCACCGGCCCAAAGGTATAATTCACCCCTCCACTTT.

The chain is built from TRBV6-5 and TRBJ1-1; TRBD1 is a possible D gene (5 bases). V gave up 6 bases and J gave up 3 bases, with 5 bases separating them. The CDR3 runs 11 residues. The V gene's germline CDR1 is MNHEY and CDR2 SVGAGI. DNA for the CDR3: TGTGCCAGCAGGGGGGACACTGAAGCTTTCTTT. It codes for CASRGDTEAFF.

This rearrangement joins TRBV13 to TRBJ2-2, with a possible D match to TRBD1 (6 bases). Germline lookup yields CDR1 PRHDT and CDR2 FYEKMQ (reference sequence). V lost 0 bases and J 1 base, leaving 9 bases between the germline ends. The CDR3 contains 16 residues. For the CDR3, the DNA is TGTGCCAGCAGCTTAGGGTGGACAGAGAACACCGGGGAGCTGTTTTTT. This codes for CASSLGWTENTGELFF.

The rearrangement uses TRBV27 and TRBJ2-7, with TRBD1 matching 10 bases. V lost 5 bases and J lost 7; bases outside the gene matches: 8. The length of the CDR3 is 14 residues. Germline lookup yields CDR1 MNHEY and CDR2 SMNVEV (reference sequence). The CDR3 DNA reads TGTGCCAGCAGTCTCCCGGACAGGGGGGGTGAGCAGTACTTC. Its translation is CASSLPDRGGEQYF.

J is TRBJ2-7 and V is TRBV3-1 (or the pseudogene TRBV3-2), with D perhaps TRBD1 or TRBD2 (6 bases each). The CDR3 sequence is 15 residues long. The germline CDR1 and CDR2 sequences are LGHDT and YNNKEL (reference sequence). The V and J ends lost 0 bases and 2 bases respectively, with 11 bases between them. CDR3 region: CASSQEGGIAYEQYF. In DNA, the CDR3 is TGTGCCAGCAGCCAAGAGGGGGGCATCGCCTACGAGCAGTACTTC.

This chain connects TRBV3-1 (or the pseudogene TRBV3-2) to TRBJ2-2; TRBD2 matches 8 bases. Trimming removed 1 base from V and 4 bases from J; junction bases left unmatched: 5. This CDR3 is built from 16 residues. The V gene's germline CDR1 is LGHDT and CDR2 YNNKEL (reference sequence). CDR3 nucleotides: TGTGCCAGCAGCCAAGCGGGGGGGCCTCGCACCGGGGAGCTGTTTTTT. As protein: CASSQAGGPRTGELFF.

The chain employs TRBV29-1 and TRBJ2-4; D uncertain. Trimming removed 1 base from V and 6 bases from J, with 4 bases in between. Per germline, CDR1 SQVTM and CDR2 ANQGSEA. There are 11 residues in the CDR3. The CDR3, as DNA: TGCAGCGTTGAAGTCGCAAACATTCAGTACTTC. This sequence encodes CSVEVANIQYF.

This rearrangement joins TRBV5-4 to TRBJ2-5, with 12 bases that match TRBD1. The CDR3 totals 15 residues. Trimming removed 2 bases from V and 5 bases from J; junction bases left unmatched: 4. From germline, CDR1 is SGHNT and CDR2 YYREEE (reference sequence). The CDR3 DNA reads TGTGCCAGCAGCTTAGGGACAGGGGGCACTGAGACCCAGTACTTC. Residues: CASSLGTGGTETQYF.

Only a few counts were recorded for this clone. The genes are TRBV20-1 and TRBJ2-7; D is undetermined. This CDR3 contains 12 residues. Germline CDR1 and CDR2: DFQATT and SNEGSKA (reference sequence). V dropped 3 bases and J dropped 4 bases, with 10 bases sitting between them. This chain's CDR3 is CSASALDYEQYF. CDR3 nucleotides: TGCAGTGCTAGTGCCCTTGATTACGAGCAGTACTTC.

The CDR3 spells CASSSGTATYEQYF. The CDR3 DNA sequence: TGTGCCAGCAGCTCCGGGACAGCCACTTACGAGCAGTACTTC. The chain is built from TRBV7-2 and TRBJ2-7; 7 bases align to TRBD1. Germline V gene lookup returns CDR1 SGHTA and CDR2 FQGNSA. This CDR3 spans 14 amino acids. V shed 4 bases and J 4 bases; nucleotides not matched to a gene: 7. Based on the CDR3 plus reference TRBV7-2 and TRBJ2-7, the full variable domain is GAGVSQSPSNKVTEKGKDVELRCDPISGHTALYWYRQSLGQGLEFLIYFQGNSAPDKSGLPSDRFSAERTGGSVSTLTIQRTQQEDSAVYLCASSSGTATYEQYFGPGTRLTVT.